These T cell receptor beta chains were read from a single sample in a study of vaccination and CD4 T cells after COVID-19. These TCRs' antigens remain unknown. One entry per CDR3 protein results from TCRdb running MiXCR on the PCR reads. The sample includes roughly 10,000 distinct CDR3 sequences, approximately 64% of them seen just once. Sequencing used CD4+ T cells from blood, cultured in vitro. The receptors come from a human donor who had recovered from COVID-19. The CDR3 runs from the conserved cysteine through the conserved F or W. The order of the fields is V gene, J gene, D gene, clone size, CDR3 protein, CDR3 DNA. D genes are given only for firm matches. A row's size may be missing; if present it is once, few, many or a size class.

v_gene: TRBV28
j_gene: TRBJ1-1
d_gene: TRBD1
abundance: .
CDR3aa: CASSHPGTGGFRAFF
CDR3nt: TGTGCCAGCAGCCATCCCGGGACAGGGGGCTTCAGGGCTTTCTTT

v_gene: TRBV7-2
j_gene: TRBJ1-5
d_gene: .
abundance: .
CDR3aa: CASSLGNVGNQPQHF
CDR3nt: TGTGCCAGCAGCTTAGGGAACGTCGGCAATCAGCCCCAGCATTTT

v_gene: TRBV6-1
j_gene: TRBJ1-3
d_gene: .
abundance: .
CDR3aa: CASSDSGNTIYF
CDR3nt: TGTGCCAGCAGCGATTCTGGAAACACCATATATTTT

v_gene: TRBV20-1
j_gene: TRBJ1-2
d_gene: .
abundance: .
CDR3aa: CSAKDRSVGGYTF
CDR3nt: TGCAGTGCTAAGGATCGGTCAGTTGGGGGCTACACCTTC

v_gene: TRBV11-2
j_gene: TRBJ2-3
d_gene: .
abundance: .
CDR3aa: CASSLERGRTDTQYF
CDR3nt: TGTGCCAGCAGCTTAGAGCGGGGCCGCACAGATACGCAGTATTTT

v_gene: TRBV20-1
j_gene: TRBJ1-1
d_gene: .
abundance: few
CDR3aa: CSARDGGLNTEAFF
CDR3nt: TGCAGTGCTAGAGATGGGGGACTGAACACTGAAGCTTTCTTT

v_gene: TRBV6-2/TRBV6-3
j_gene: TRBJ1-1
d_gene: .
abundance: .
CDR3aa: CASRESNTEAFF
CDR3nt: TGTGCCAGCCGAGAGAGTAACACTGAAGCTTTCTTT

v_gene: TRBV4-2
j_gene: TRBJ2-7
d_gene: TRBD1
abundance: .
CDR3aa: CASSRDRGSYEQYF
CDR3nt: TGTGCCAGCAGCCGGGACAGGGGCTCCTACGAGCAGTACTTC

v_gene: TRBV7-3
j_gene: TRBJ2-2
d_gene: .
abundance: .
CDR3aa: CASSLGRSTGELFF
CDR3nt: TGTGCCAGCAGCTTGGGAAGGAGCACCGGGGAGCTGTTTTTT

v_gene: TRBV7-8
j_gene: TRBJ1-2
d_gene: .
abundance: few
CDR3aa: CASSLGDHYGYTF
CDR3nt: TGTGCCAGCAGCTTAGGGGACCACTATGGCTACACCTTC